The 20 T cell receptor beta chains below all came from one sample that was sequenced in a study of Ad26.COV2.S vaccination and SARS-CoV-2 variants. Stated treatment: around 19 received Ad26.COV2.S at low or high dose, single or two shots; 5 received placebo; per-sample allocation not given. After the first vaccine or placebo injection, samples were drawn on day 63. The assay was immunoSEQ multiplex PCR, and TCRdb's table has in-frame clones only and misses some. The sample lists some 500,000 clones, 89% occurring once. The sample here was peripheral blood, taken in a trial of Ad26.COV2.S vaccine versus placebo. All receptors derive from a person aged 18-65 years who received the Ad26.COV2.S COVID-19 vaccine or a placebo.

This clone was observed once. This rearrangement joins TRBV25-1 to TRBJ1-2; D is perhaps TRBD1 (5 bases). The CDR3 contains 12 residues. V lost 5 bases and J 5 bases, leaving 9 bases between the germline ends. From germline, CDR1 is MGHDK and CDR2 SYGVNS. CDR3 DNA: TGTGCCAGCAGTAGGGGTTCTTATGGCTACACCTTC. This translates into CASSRGSYGYTF.

This sequence joins TRBV5-1 and TRBJ1-2; 7 bases line up with TRBD1. V lost 4 bases, J lost 4 bases, and 4 bases stayed unmatched. The CDR3 consists of 13 residues. The germline gives CDR1 SGHRS, CDR2 YFSETQ. As DNA, the CDR3 is TGCGCCAGCAGCATTGGACAGGCCTATGGCTACACCTTC. Translated, it gives CASSIGQAYGYTF.

This clone was seen a single time. This sequence joins TRBV30 and TRBJ2-7; D may be TRBD1 (6 bases). Trimming removed 7 bases from V and 4 bases from J, with 17 bases in between. The CDR3 spans 13 residues. Per germline, CDR1 GTSNPN and CDR2 SVGIG (reference sequence). The DNA of the CDR3 is TGTGCCTTTCTAGGGGGTGAGAGTTACGAGCAGTACTTC. Its translation is CAFLGGESYEQYF.

J is TRBJ2-5 and V is TRBV18; D is unclear. V was cut by 5 bases and J by 3 bases, with 4 bases left in between. Germline CDR1 and CDR2: KGHSH and LQKENI. The length of the CDR3 is 11 residues. The CDR3 DNA follows: TGTGCCAGCTCAGTCAAAGAGACCCAGTACTTC. This codes for CASSVKETQYF.

The chain recombines TRBV29-1 with TRBJ1-5; TRBD1 aligns across 7 bases. V lost 5 bases and J lost 2; bases outside the gene matches: 3. The V gene's germline CDR1 is SQVTM and CDR2 ANQGSEA. This CDR3 comprises 13 residues. The CDR3 nucleotides read TGCAGCGTTAATACAGGGGGCAATCAGCCCCAGCATTTT. As protein: CSVNTGGNQPQHF.

The rearrangement links TRBV28 to TRBJ2-3; no clear D gene. This CDR3 has 16 residues. In germline, CDR1 is MDHEN, CDR2 SYDVKM. V was trimmed by 7 bases and J by 2 bases, leaving 19 bases between them. CDR3: CASTPSVRLHTDTQYF. The CDR3 DNA reads TGTGCCAGCACCCCCTCGGTTAGGCTCCACACAGATACGCAGTATTTT.

J is TRBJ2-1 and V is TRBV29-1; D gene unclear. V was pared by 0 bases and J by 7 bases, with 19 bases between. CDR3 length: 16 residues. CDR1 is SQVTM and CDR2 is ANQGSEA in the germline V gene. The CDR3 DNA is TGCAGCGTTGAAGATCCCTTCGTGTCTCGGATAAATGAGCAGTTCTTC. It codes for CSVEDPFVSRINEQFF.

The rearrangement joins TRBV4-1 to TRBJ2-7; D unresolved. Germline assignment: CDR1 MGHRA and CDR2 YSYEKL. The CDR3 has 16 amino acids. The V and J ends lost 0 bases and 0 bases respectively, with 12 bases between them. CDR3 region: CASSQDRRPFSYEQYV. The CDR3 DNA is TGCGCCAGCAGCCAAGATCGGCGGCCCTTCTCCTACGAGCAGTACGTC.

The chain is built from TRBV6-5 and TRBJ2-7; D possibly uses TRBD1 or TRBD2 (5 bases each). CDR1 is MNHEY and CDR2 is SVGAGI in the germline V gene. The V end lost 8 bases, the J end lost 2 bases, and 16 bases lay between the germline ends. The CDR3 sequence is 14 residues long. For the CDR3, the DNA is TGTGCCAGCGGGCTGGTTGGGGGTACCTACGAGCAGTACTTC. Protein product: CASGLVGGTYEQYF.

The chain recombines TRBV6-5 with TRBJ1-2; D uncertain. The V gene lost 0 bases and the J gene lost 3 bases, with 8 bases spanning the gap. Per germline, CDR1 MNHEY and CDR2 SVGAGI. This CDR3 is 14 amino acids long. CDR3 residues: CASSYSAGDYGYTF. The CDR3 DNA reads TGTGCCAGCAGTTACTCGGCCGGCGACTATGGCTACACCTTC.

The V and J genes are TRBV6-2 or TRBV6-3 and TRBJ1-5; D is perhaps TRBD1 (5 bases). Germline assignment: CDR1 MNHEY and CDR2 SVGEGT. Trimming removed 3 bases from V and 6 bases from J, with 15 bases in between. The CDR3 is 15 amino acids. CDR3 DNA: TGTGCCAGCAGTTATTATGTGGCAGGGTCTCAGCCCCAGCATTTT. It yields the protein CASSYYVAGSQPQHF.

This sequence joins TRBV4-3 and TRBJ2-5, with 7 bases matching TRBD2. Trimming took 4 bases from V and 4 from J; bases not matched to a gene: 15. Germline CDR1 reads LGHNA; CDR2 reads YSLEER. The length of the CDR3 is 17 residues. CDR3 in amino acids: CASSPRFAGEMVETQYF. The CDR3 nucleotides read TGCGCCAGCAGCCCGAGATTTGCGGGGGAAATGGTAGAGACCCAGTACTTC.

This sequence joins TRBV19 and TRBJ1-3, with 7 bases identical to TRBD1. Germline assignment: CDR1 LNHDA and CDR2 SQIVND (reference sequence). This CDR3 has 11 amino acids. Unmatched junction bases numbered 4, after V lost 7 bases and J lost 10 bases. The chain's CDR3 is CASTPGGTIYF. The CDR3, as DNA: TGTGCCAGTACCCCAGGGGGGACCATATATTTT. Full variable domain (outside the CDR3, taken from reference TRBV19 and TRBJ1-3): DGGITQSPKYLFRKEGQNVTLSCEQNLNHDAMYWYRQDPGQGLRLIYYSQIVNDFQKGDIAEGYSVSREKKESFPLTVTSAQKNPTAFYLCASTPGGTIYFGEGSWLTVV.

This clone has just one count. The rearrangement uses TRBV11-3 and TRBJ2-2; possible D gene TRBD2, 5 bases. V was clipped by 5 bases and J by 7 bases, with 11 bases between them. The germline CDR1 and CDR2 sequences are SGHNT and YENEEA. There are 13 residues in the CDR3. The CDR3 coding sequence is TGTGCCAGCAGCCCCGGACGGGGCGGGGAGCTGTTTTTT. This encodes CASSPGRGGELFF.

The rearrangement uses TRBV7-3 and TRBJ2-5, with 8 bases lining up with TRBD2. The junction had 5 bases not matched to a gene; V was cut back by 0 bases and J by 5 bases. The length of the CDR3 is 15 residues. Germline CDR1 SGHTA, CDR2 FQGTGA. The CDR3 bases are TGTGCCAGCAGCTTAACCCCGGGAGGGTTGGAGACCCAGTACTTC. Translating gives CASSLTPGGLETQYF.

This sequence joins TRBV6-5 and TRBJ1-4; tentatively, D is TRBD1 (5 bases). Deletions cut 6 bases from V and 5 bases from J, with 13 bases between. CDR1 is MNHEY and CDR2 is SVGAGI in the germline V gene. This CDR3 has 14 amino acids. The DNA of the CDR3 is TGTGCCAGCAGCCCGGGACGTCTAAATGAAAAACTGTTTTTT. Its protein product is CASSPGRLNEKLFF.

This chain connects TRBV7-9 to TRBJ1-4, with 8 bases aligning to TRBD1. The V gene end was trimmed by 3 bases and the J gene end by 8 bases; junction bases not matched to a gene: 5. The CDR3 loop spans 14 amino acids. The germline CDR1 and CDR2 sequences are SEHNR and FQNEAQ (reference sequence). The CDR3 region has the DNA TGTGCCAGCAGCTTCAGGGGGCAGAGGGAAAAACTGTTTTTT. This sequence encodes CASSFRGQREKLFF.

The chain links TRBV24-1 to TRBJ2-3; no definite D call. Germline V gives CDR1 KGHDR, CDR2 SFDVKD. The CDR3 sequence is 11 residues long. The V end was cut by 7 bases, the J end by 5 bases, with 6 bases between. The CDR3 region is CATRMGDTQYF. CDR3 coding DNA: TGTGCCACCAGAATGGGAGATACGCAGTATTTT.

The chain links TRBV9 to TRBJ2-1; 7 bases agree with TRBD1. V was pared by 3 bases and J by 6 bases, with 9 bases of the junction left unmatched. From germline, CDR1 is SGDLS and CDR2 YYNGEE. This CDR3 contains 15 residues. The CDR3 loop reads CASSGQGAWANEQFF. CDR3 coding DNA: TGTGCCAGCAGCGGACAGGGTGCTTGGGCCAATGAGCAGTTCTTC.

The chain is built from TRBV19 and TRBJ1-4; D is ambiguous. There are 14 residues in the CDR3. V lost 4 bases, J lost 4 bases, and 10 bases lay in between. The V gene's germline CDR1 is LNHDA and CDR2 SQIVND (reference sequence). Here the CDR3 DNA reads TGTGCCAGTAGTAACGGACGGATTAATGAAAAACTGTTTTTT. This translates into CASSNGRINEKLFF.